The 14 T cell receptor beta chains below were found in one sample sequenced in a study of response to subunit inactivated influenza vaccine (dated by TCRdb to 2017 to 2018). The library was obtained by RT-PCR. These reads were obtained on an Illumina HiSeq 2500. TCRdb reran the public reads through fastp at Q25 and MiXCR, keeping productive beta chains. Identical CDR3 proteins give one entry, which carries the most common genes and DNA. Counted in this sample were around 250,000 distinct CDR3 sequences; over 9% of them appeared once. The ten largest clones capture 7.8% of the sample. This specimen was non-naive T cells sorted from PBMCs, taken less than 15 days before vaccination. The intended sense of this specimen's cell subset or site label: memory T cell fraction. These receptors were collected from a man in his fifties or sixties who received an inactivated influenza vaccine. Donor details come from another sample of the same person, matched by shared clones.

CDR3 DNA sequence: TGTGCCAGCAGCTTGAACCAGGGGATACGCCGACAGCCCCAGCATTTT. It specifies CASSLNQGIRRQPQHF. This chain uses TRBV6-2 or TRBV6-3 with TRBJ1-5; tentative D call: TRBD1 (6 bases). The ends were cut back, 6 bases at V and 7 bases at J, with 22 bases in the middle. The length of the CDR3 is 16 residues. Per germline, CDR1 MNHEY and CDR2 SVGEGT.

This clonotype was counted ten times or more. The rearrangement links TRBV5-5 to TRBJ2-7; D may be TRBD1 (5 bases). The CDR3 totals 14 residues. From germline, CDR1 is SGHKS and CDR2 YYEKEE (reference sequence). Trimming removed 3 bases at V and 0 bases at J, with 10 bases between. CDR3 loop: CASSSSGFSYEQYF. The DNA for the CDR3 is TGTGCCAGCAGCTCCTCAGGGTTCTCCTACGAGCAGTACTTC.

This clonotype has a count of ten or more. The CDR3 reads CSARGTTVYYEQYF. DNA of the CDR3: TGCAGTGCTAGAGGGACAACAGTTTACTACGAGCAGTACTTC. The chain carries TRBV20-1 and TRBJ2-7, with D perhaps TRBD1 (5 bases). The germline V gene encodes CDR1 DFQATT and CDR2 SNEGSKA (reference sequence). The CDR3 has 14 residues. The V end lost 1 base, the J end lost 3 bases, and 13 bases lay between the germline ends.

This clonotype was picked up many times. V is TRBV29-1 and J is TRBJ1-4; D unresolved. Germline assignment: CDR1 SQVTM and CDR2 ANQGSEA. Trimming stripped 0 bases from V and 7 bases from J, with 6 bases between. The CDR3 extends over 12 amino acids. CDR3 coding DNA: TGCAGCGTTGAAGATAATAGTGAAAAACTGTTTTTT. It encodes CSVEDNSEKLFF.

This clonotype has more than one count but fewer than ten. Relative to the germline gene, one junction end is altered; a read error may explain this. The V gene is TRBV3-1, the J gene TRBJ2-1, with a weak D call TRBD2 (5 bases). This CDR3 region has 12 residues. CDR1 is LGHDT and CDR2 is YNNKEL in the germline V gene (reference sequence). This chain's CDR3 is CASSQGSGKLLF. CDR3 nucleotide sequence: TGTGCCAGCAGCCAAGGGTCCGGGAAGCTCCTCTTC.

At least ten counts were recorded for this clonotype. The chain's CDR3 is CASSLGQRTGAVETQYF. The CDR3 DNA follows: TGTGCCAGCAGTTTAGGCCAAAGGACAGGGGCTGTGGAGACCCAGTACTTC. This chain joins TRBV28 and TRBJ2-5; 9 bases line up with TRBD1. CDR1 MDHEN and CDR2 SYDVKM come from the germline V gene. V lost 2 bases, J lost 5 bases, and 12 bases stayed unmatched. The CDR3 has 17 residues.

This clonotype appeared a few times. V gene TRBV18 combines with J gene TRBJ2-3, with D hard to call. V lost 0 bases, J lost 4 bases, and 20 bases lay in between. CDR1 is KGHSH, CDR2 LQKENI, per germline. This CDR3 is built from 18 residues. The DNA of the CDR3 is TGTGCCAGCTCACCACCGGTGAAAAGGGTAAGCCGGCCAGATACGCAGTATTTT. Translating gives CASSPPVKRVSRPDTQYF.

V gene TRBV4-3 combines with J gene TRBJ2-5; 13 bases map to TRBD2. J was trimmed by 4 bases and V by 0 bases; bases with no gene match: 11. Germline CDR1 LGHNA, CDR2 YSLEER. The CDR3 runs to 19 residues. The CDR3 protein is CASSQEFTSGGAGLETQYF. The CDR3 DNA reads TGCGCCAGCAGCCAAGAGTTCACTAGCGGGGGGGCAGGGTTAGAGACCCAGTACTTC.

In this sample, this clonotype turned up a few times. This rearrangement joins TRBV4-2 to TRBJ2-2; perhaps TRBD1 as D (5 bases). Trimming removed 2 bases at V and 7 bases at J, with 8 bases between. The CDR3 runs 13 residues. Germline V gene data show CDR1 as LGHNA and CDR2 as YNFKEQ. CDR3 amino acids: CASSQMQGGELFF. CDR3 sequence (DNA): TGTGCCAGCAGCCAAATGCAGGGCGGGGAGCTGTTTTTT.

This clonotype was counted many times. This chain joins TRBV19 and TRBJ2-1, with 8 bases that match TRBD1. Per the germline V gene, CDR1 is LNHDA and CDR2 is SQIVND (reference sequence). Germline trimming cut 10 bases from V and 1 base from J; bases unmatched to any gene: 12. The CDR3 totals 16 residues. As DNA, the CDR3 is TGTGCCACCATCAGCCCCAGGGGGCGATCCTACAATGAGCAGTTCTTC. Protein product: CATISPRGRSYNEQFF.

The chain couples TRBV5-5 to TRBJ2-7; TRBD2 aligns across 9 bases. The CDR3 loop spans 15 amino acids. Germline CDR1 reads SGHKS; CDR2 reads YYEKEE (reference sequence). The ends lost 5 bases at V and 3 bases at J; junction bases unmatched: 9. For the CDR3, the DNA is TGTGCCAGCAGTGGCGGGACTAGCTGGGACTACGAGCAGTACTTC. Its translation: CASSGGTSWDYEQYF.

The CDR3 reads CASSLSQGNSPLHF. CDR3 nucleotide sequence: TGTGCCAGCAGTTTAAGTCAGGGGAATTCACCCCTCCACTTT. The rearrangement links TRBV28 to TRBJ1-6, with a weak D call TRBD1 (6 bases). The CDR3 sequence is 14 residues long. Germline V CDR1 and CDR2: MDHEN, SYDVKM. The ends were cut back, 2 bases at V and 7 bases at J, with 9 bases in the middle.

This clonotype was observed a few times. V usage is TRBV10-1 and J usage is TRBJ1-2, with D maybe TRBD1 (6 bases). V was clipped by 4 bases and J by 2 bases, with 20 bases between them. The CDR3 is made up of 17 amino acids. Germline assignment: CDR1 WNHNN and CDR2 SYGVQD (reference sequence). CDR3 amino acids: CASSGGGDRCYNYGYTF. The DNA of the CDR3 is TGCGCCAGCAGTGGTGGGGGTGACAGGTGTTACAACTATGGCTACACCTTC.

The chain combines TRBV5-1 with TRBJ2-1, with 8 nucleotides matching TRBD2. The CDR3 loop spans 15 amino acids. In germline, CDR1 is SGHRS, CDR2 YFSETQ. V trimming: 4 bases; J trimming: 9 bases; junction bases outside the gene matches: 12. CDR3 in amino acids: CASSHGGTSVPEQFF. The CDR3 nucleotides read TGCGCCAGCAGCCACGGGGGGACTAGTGTTCCTGAGCAGTTCTTC.